This T cell receptor beta chain was observed in a study of cytomegalovirus exposure and HLA in healthy donors. Study outcomes and limitations: Investigators reported fewer than 200 TCR beta chains as tied to cytomegalovirus.

Notes on this clone: Its antigen remains unidentified.

Primers for the PCR totalled 60 Vbeta and 13 Jbeta. Per the original methods: A follow-up analysis tallied 86 million or so unique TCR beta chains, roughly 10 million shared. Assay: immunoSEQ multiplex PCR; the TCRdb copy retains only in-frame clones and omits some. From that table come the V and J calls and clone size; the DNA was used to work out D and trimming. Here the sample spans 95,000 to 100,000 clones, more than 70% being singletons. The specimen was PBMCs. This receptor was obtained from a man in his thirties or forties in good health and CMV-seronegative.

CDR3 sequence (DNA): TGTGCCTGGACTCCTTCCTGGACTAAGCTACACAATGAGCAGTTCTTC. Its protein is CAWTPSWTKLHNEQFF. This chain connects TRBV30 to TRBJ2-1; maybe TRBD2 (6 bases). Trimming shortened V by 4 bases and J by 5 bases, and 21 bases separated the two germline ends. The CDR3 covers 16 residues. Germline V gives CDR1 GTSNPN, CDR2 SVGIG (reference sequence).